The clone carrying this T cell receptor beta chain was observed at least ten times. Its antigen remains unknown. This beta chain is off target for a library built for alpha chains, so its abundance means little. This specimen belongs to a study of spatial heterogeneity in lung cancer. As for the study in general: A consistent excess of beta-chain over alpha-chain sequences was detected.

In TCRdb, the 5' RACE reads were re-called with MiXCR into one record per CDR3 protein. The sample has over 10,000 distinct CDR3 sequences, approximately 4.8% seen once. Study-level results: Expanded intratumoral alpha and beta TCR counts tracked tumor mutation counts.

This CDR3 spans 16 amino acids. The V gene's germline CDR1 is SQVTM and CDR2 ANQGSEA. V shed 6 bases and J shed 4 bases, with 24 bases lying between them. Time point denoted: sample taken at primary tumor resection. Frozen PBMC, nontumor lung or tumor provided whole RNA, which was sequenced unsorted. This specimen was lung tumor tissue, taken at surgery. This sequence originates from a male donor with early-stage non-small cell lung cancer. The chain joins TRBV29-1 to TRBJ1-1, with D perhaps TRBD1 (6 bases). Here the CDR3 DNA reads TGCAGCGTCGATAGTCGACGGGGGGCGTCCAGCACTGAAGCTTTCTTT. It specifies CSVDSRRGASSTEAFF.